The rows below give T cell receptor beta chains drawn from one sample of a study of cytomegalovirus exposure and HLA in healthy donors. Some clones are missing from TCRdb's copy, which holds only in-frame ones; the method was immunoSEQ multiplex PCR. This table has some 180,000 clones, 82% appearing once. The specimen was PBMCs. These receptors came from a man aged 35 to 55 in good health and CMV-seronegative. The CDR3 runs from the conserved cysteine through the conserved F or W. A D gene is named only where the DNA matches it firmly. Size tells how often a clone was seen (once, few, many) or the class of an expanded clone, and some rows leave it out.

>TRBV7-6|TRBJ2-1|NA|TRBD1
CASSFRDRGPDEQFF
TGTGCCAGCAGCTTCCGGGACAGGGGGCCCGATGAGCAGTTCTTC
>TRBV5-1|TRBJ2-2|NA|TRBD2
CASSFSGIRRGANTGELFF
TGCGCCAGCAGCTTTAGTGGGATTCGGCGGGGGGCGAACACCGGGGAGCTGTTTTTT
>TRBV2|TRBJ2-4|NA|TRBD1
CASRLSRDRGRGNIQYF
TGTGCCAGCAGGTTAAGCCGGGACAGGGGGCGAGGGAACATTCAGTACTTC
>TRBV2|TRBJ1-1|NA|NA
CASLGGYTEAFF
TGTGCCAGCTTGGGGGGTTACACTGAAGCTTTCTTT
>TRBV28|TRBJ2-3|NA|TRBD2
CAIQGGVAGGKDTQYF
TGTGCCATCCAGGGCGGCGTAGCGGGAGGGAAAGATACGCAGTATTTT
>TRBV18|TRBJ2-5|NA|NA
CASSPLGETQYF
TGTGCCAGCTCACCACTCGGGGAGACCCAGTACTTC
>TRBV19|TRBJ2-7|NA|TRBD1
CASRNSGGVSYEQYF
TGTGCCAGTAGGAACTCAGGGGGAGTGTCCTACGAGCAGTACTTC
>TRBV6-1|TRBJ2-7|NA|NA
CASRGGQGSGQYF
TGTGCCAGCAGAGGGGGTCAGGGGTCGGGGCAGTACTTC
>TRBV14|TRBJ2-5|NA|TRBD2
CASSQDWRLAGKETQYF
TGTGCCAGCAGCCAAGATTGGAGACTAGCAGGAAAAGAGACCCAGTACTTC
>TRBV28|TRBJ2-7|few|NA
CASSPDTARLLYF
TGTGCCAGCAGTCCGGACACCGCTAGGCTGCTGTACTTC
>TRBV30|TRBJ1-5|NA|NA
CAWSGGSQPQHF
TGTGCCTGGAGCGGGGGGAGTCAGCCCCAGCATTTT
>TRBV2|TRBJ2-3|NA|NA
CASSDKGGSYSTDTQYF
TGTGCCAGCAGTGATAAAGGAGGATCTTATAGCACAGATACGCAGTATTTT
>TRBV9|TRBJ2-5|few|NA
CASSPTLDFLETQYF
TGTGCCAGCAGCCCAACCCTGGACTTTTTGGAGACCCAGTACTTC
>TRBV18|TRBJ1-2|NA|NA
CASSPLGQGSSNYGYTF
TGTGCCAGCTCACCCCTGGGCCAGGGATCCTCTAACTATGGCTACACCTTC
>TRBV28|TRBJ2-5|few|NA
CASSFQETQYF
TGTGCCAGCAGTTTCCAGGAGACCCAGTACTTC
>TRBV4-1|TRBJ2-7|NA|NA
CASSHSGSYEQYF
TGCGCCAGCAGCCATTCAGGGTCCTACGAGCAGTACTTC
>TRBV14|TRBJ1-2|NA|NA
CASSQGLLKGYGYTF
TGTGCCAGCAGCCAGGGACTCTTGAAGGGCTATGGCTACACCTTC
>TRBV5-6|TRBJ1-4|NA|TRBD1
CASSSRQGAREKLFF
TGTGCCAGCAGCTCAAGACAGGGGGCACGGGAAAAACTGTTTTTT
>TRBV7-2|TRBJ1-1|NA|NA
CASSLIVGAFF
TGTGCCAGCAGCTTAATTGTCGGAGCTTTCTTT
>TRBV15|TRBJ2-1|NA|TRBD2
CATSGIGTSGRVISYNEQFF
TGTGCCACCAGCGGTATAGGGACTAGCGGGAGGGTAATCTCCTACAATGAGCAGTTCTTC
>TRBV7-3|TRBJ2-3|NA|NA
CASSPDSGVSADTQYF
TGTGCCAGCAGCCCCGATAGCGGAGTTAGCGCAGATACGCAGTATTTT
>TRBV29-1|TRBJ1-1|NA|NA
CSVTREVFAEAFF
TGCAGCGTGACAAGGGAGGTTTTCGCTGAAGCTTTCTTT
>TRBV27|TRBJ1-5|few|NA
CASSLSGSNLPQHF
TGTGCCAGCAGTCTATCCGGGTCGAATCTACCCCAGCATTTT
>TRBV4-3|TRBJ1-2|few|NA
CASSQDGRGANYGYTF
TGCGCCAGCAGCCAAGATGGCAGGGGTGCTAACTATGGCTACACCTTC
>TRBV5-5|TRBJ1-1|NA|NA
CASSLRDTEAFF
TGTGCCAGCAGCTTGAGGGACACCGAAGCTTTCTTT
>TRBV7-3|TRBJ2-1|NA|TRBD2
CASSLSGTSGHNEQFF
TGTGCCAGCAGCTTATCGGGGACTAGCGGTCACAATGAGCAGTTCTTC
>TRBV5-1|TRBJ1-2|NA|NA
CASSRSVQGYGYTF
TGCGCCAGCAGCCGTAGCGTACAAGGCTATGGCTACACCTTC
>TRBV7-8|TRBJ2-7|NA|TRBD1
CASSLRPGQALNEQYF
TGTGCCAGCAGCTTACGTCCCGGACAGGCCCTCAACGAGCAGTACTTC